These 10 T cell receptor beta chains share one sample of origin, sequenced in a study of human thymus T cells. Data came from immunoSEQ multiplex PCR; TCRdb stores just in-frame clones and leaves some out. This sample has tens of thousands of clones, with roughly 94% found just once. The source of the thymus tissue was resections taken during corrective heart surgery. The sequencing input was thymus tissue. All receptors come from a girl less than two years old with a congenital heart defect but otherwise immunologically healthy.

V and J are TRBV7-2 and TRBJ1-5; D remains unclear. Germline CDR1 SGHTA, CDR2 FQGNSA. Deletions cut 4 bases from V and 4 bases from J, with 8 bases between. The CDR3 spans 13 residues. CDR3 region: CASSSGRNQPQHF. The CDR3 nucleotides read TGTGCCAGCAGCTCGGGGAGGAATCAGCCCCAGCATTTT.

CDR3 sequence reads: CASRPERGPSSYNEQFF. The CDR3 DNA is TGTGCCAGCAGGCCAGAGAGGGGGCCGAGCTCCTACAATGAGCAGTTCTTC. V and J are TRBV7-2 and TRBJ2-1, with 7 nucleotides matching TRBD1. The germline CDR1 and CDR2 sequences are SGHTA and FQGNSA. The length of the CDR3 is 17 residues. J lost 0 bases, V lost 6 bases, and 11 bases had no gene match. The full variable domain, with the rest looked up from reference TRBV7-2 and TRBJ2-1, is GAGVSQSPSNKVTEKGKDVELRCDPISGHTALYWYRQSLGQGLEFLIYFQGNSAPDKSGLPSDRFSAERTGGSVSTLTIQRTQQEDSAVYLCASRPERGPSSYNEQFFGPGTRLTVL.

This chain connects TRBV14 to TRBJ2-1; a weak D match, TRBD2 (6 bases). V was trimmed by 4 bases and J by 0 bases, leaving 13 bases between them. This CDR3 has 16 residues. Looked up from germline, CDR1 is SGHDN and CDR2 is FVKESK. CDR3 in amino acids: CASSRYSGNSYNEQFF. The CDR3 coding sequence is TGTGCCAGCAGCCGATATAGCGGAAACTCCTACAATGAGCAGTTCTTC.

This clone was counted a single time. Its ends do not fully match the called genes, so a read error is possible. For the CDR3, the DNA is TGTGCCAGCAGCCGAAGCGGGAGCCCCTATAATGAGCAGTTCTTC. As protein: CASSRSGSPYNEQFF. This chain links TRBV4-2 with TRBJ2-1; TRBD2 matches at 8 bases. The germline gives CDR1 LGHNA, CDR2 YNFKEQ. This CDR3 is 15 amino acids long.

The gene calls are TRBV27 and TRBJ2-7; perhaps TRBD2 as D (5 bases). Trimming took off 8 bases at V and 3 bases at J, with 20 bases between the two ends. The CDR3 is made up of 15 amino acids. Per germline, CDR1 MNHEY and CDR2 SMNVEV (reference sequence). CDR3 amino acids: CASRKNRTDYYEQYF. The CDR3 nucleotides read TGTGCCAGCCGGAAAAATAGAACCGACTACTACGAGCAGTACTTC.

This chain links TRBV5-4 with TRBJ2-1, with D perhaps assigned TRBD1 or TRBD2 (5 bases each). The CDR3 spans 17 residues. Germline CDR1 SGHNT, CDR2 YYREEE (reference sequence). V lost 4 bases, J lost 3 bases, and 20 bases lay in between. The DNA of the CDR3 is TGTGCCAGCAGCCAGAGGGGACGAGCCGCAAACTACAATGAGCAGTTCTTC. Translation gives CASSQRGRAANYNEQFF.

J is TRBJ1-2 and V is TRBV10-3, with TRBD1 matching over 7 bases. The V gene's germline CDR1 is ENHRY and CDR2 SYGVKD. The CDR3 has 13 amino acids. Trimming took 7 bases from V and 4 from J; bases not matched to a gene: 6. CDR3 sequence (DNA): TGTGCCATCACCGAGGGGGCCGGCTATGGCTACACCTTC. Translation gives CAITEGAGYGYTF.

The CDR3 DNA follows: TGTGCCAGCAGTTACAGAGACGGTGAAGAGACCCAGTACTTC. Residues: CASSYRDGEETQYF. The chain employs TRBV6-5 and TRBJ2-5; no clear D. From germline, CDR1 is MNHEY and CDR2 SVGAGI. The CDR3 totals 14 residues. Trimming took 2 bases from V and 3 from J, leaving 10 bases between them.

The chain recombines TRBV13 with TRBJ2-4; TRBD2 aligns across 10 bases. V gave up 2 bases and J gave up 0 bases; unmatched junction bases: 7. The CDR3 contains 18 residues. CDR1 PRHDT and CDR2 FYEKMQ come from the germline V gene (reference sequence). DNA for the CDR3: TGTGCCAGCAGCTTATTTGTAGCGGGAGGACTAGCCAAAAACATTCAGTACTTC. It encodes CASSLFVAGGLAKNIQYF.

In DNA form, the CDR3 reads TGTGCCAGCAGCCCCTTCCAGGTGGTAGCGGGAGTCCTTTCGTGGCAGTACTTC. Translation: CASSPFQVVAGVLSWQYF. The chain has TRBV28 and TRBJ2-7; 9 bases line up with TRBD2. The CDR3 has 18 amino acids. Germline V gives CDR1 MDHEN, CDR2 SYDVKM. Trimming cost V 6 bases and J 9 bases; bases outside gene matches: 24.